Each of the 17 T cell receptor beta chains below was sequenced from the same sample in a study of shared clonotypes between healthy human individuals. Here immunoSEQ multiplex PCR was the method, and the copy in TCRdb shows in-frame clones only, minus some. The data hold millions of clones, with approximately 90% observed a single time. Sample: naive CD4+ T cells sorted from blood. Documented subset: CD45RA+ positively selected. The source of these receptors is a man aged 18 to 35 in good health.

The chain uses TRBV27 and TRBJ2-5; the D gene could be TRBD1 or TRBD2 (6 bases each). V was trimmed by 5 bases and J by 7 bases, leaving 17 bases between them. Germline-derived CDR1 and CDR2 are MNHEY and SMNVEV (reference sequence). The CDR3 totals 14 residues. This chain's CDR3 is CASSGGHAPGTQYF. In DNA form, the CDR3 reads TGTGCCAGCAGTGGGGGGCACGCCCCGGGGACCCAGTACTTC.

The chain employs TRBV19 and TRBJ1-5; the match to TRBD1 covers 9 bases. The CDR3 is 19 amino acids. Germline V gene sequence: CDR1 LNHDA, CDR2 SQIVND (reference sequence). The J segment lost 2 bases and the V segment lost 3 bases, leaving 14 bases of the junction unmatched. CDR3 sequence: CASSIFGATGGAGNQPQHF. CDR3 nucleotide sequence: TGTGCCAGTAGTATTTTTGGGGCAACAGGGGGCGCGGGCAATCAGCCCCAGCATTTT.

This clone was observed once. The rearrangement uses TRBV7-3 and TRBJ2-1; 10 bases are a match to TRBD2. Losses at the gene ends were 3 bases for V and 8 bases for J; bases not matched to a gene: 10. The CDR3 contains 16 residues. From germline, CDR1 is SGHTA and CDR2 FQGTGA. CDR3 DNA sequence: TGTGCCAGCAGCTTGCATTCAGCGGGGGGGCCGCATGAGCAGTTCTTC. Translated, it gives CASSLHSAGGPHEQFF.

The chain uses TRBV4-1 and TRBJ2-7; unclear D gene. CDR1 and CDR2 from the germline V gene are MGHRA and YSYEKL. This CDR3 has 14 residues. V lost 1 base and J lost 3, with 10 bases in between. The CDR3 region is CASSQGFIGYEQYF. The CDR3 DNA reads as TGCGCCAGCAGCCAAGGGTTTATCGGCTACGAGCAGTACTTC.

This clone was picked up a small number of times. The rearrangement links TRBV5-1 to TRBJ1-2; possibly TRBD1 for D (6 bases). The CDR3 covers 15 residues. The germline gives CDR1 SGHRS, CDR2 YFSETQ. With 0 bases removed from V and 6 bases from J, the gap between germline ends came to 15 bases. CDR3 amino acids: CASSLEAGERHGYTF. The CDR3 DNA reads TGCGCCAGCAGCTTGGAAGCAGGGGAGCGTCATGGCTACACCTTC.

This clone has a single count. This rearrangement joins TRBV14 to TRBJ2-2; 7 positions match TRBD1. With V trimmed by 3 bases and J by 4 bases, 5 bases remained unmatched. Germline assignment: CDR1 SGHDN and CDR2 FVKESK. This CDR3 comprises 15 residues. The CDR3 DNA follows: TGTGCCAGCAGCCAGGAACAGGGGTTCACCGGGGAGCTGTTTTTT. As protein: CASSQEQGFTGELFF. Full variable domain (missing parts from reference TRBV14 and TRBJ2-2): EAGVTQFPSHSVIEKGQTVTLRCDPISGHDNLYWYRRVMGKEIKFLLHFVKESKQDESGMPNNRFLAERTGGTYSTLKVQPAELEDSGVYFCASSQEQGFTGELFFGEGSRLTVL.

J is TRBJ1-1 and V is TRBV28; tentative D call: TRBD1 (5 bases). The CDR3 sequence is 12 residues long. Germline CDR1 is MDHEN and CDR2 is SYDVKM. V was shortened by 6 bases and J by 10 bases, with 15 bases between the two germline ends. CDR3 sequence reads: CASSLTGQGAFF. The CDR3 DNA reads as TGTGCCAGCAGCCTAACAGGCCAGGGAGCTTTCTTT.

The chain links TRBV28 to TRBJ1-6; maybe TRBD1 (6 bases). V dropped 5 bases and J dropped 8 bases, with 16 bases sitting between them. CDR1 and CDR2 (germline): MDHEN, SYDVKM. CDR3 length equals 15 residues. The CDR3 nucleotides read TGTGCCAGCAGTCCGGGGGCGCTGGTCTATTCACCCCTCCACTTT. It yields the protein CASSPGALVYSPLHF.

The chain is built from TRBV27 and TRBJ1-2; 9 bases align to TRBD1. The germline V gene encodes CDR1 MNHEY and CDR2 SMNVEV (reference sequence). This CDR3 region has 14 residues. With 10 bases clipped from V and 8 bases from J, the junction kept 14 bases outside the gene matches. The CDR3 DNA is TGTGCCACTCACGGAACAGGGGGCGCGGAAGGCTACACCTTC. Its translation: CATHGTGGAEGYTF.

The V call is TRBV4-1, the J call TRBJ2-7; 8 nucleotides align to TRBD1. The CDR3 runs 16 residues. CDR1 is MGHRA, CDR2 YSYEKL, per germline. Trimming cost V 3 bases and J 2 bases; bases outside gene matches: 9. CDR3 nucleotide sequence: TGCGCCAGCAGCCAGTACGACGGACAGGGCCCCTACGAGCAGTACTTC. Residues: CASSQYDGQGPYEQYF.

This chain uses TRBV30 with TRBJ1-2, with D perhaps TRBD1 (5 bases). In germline, CDR1 is GTSNPN, CDR2 SVGIG (reference sequence). Trimming removed 5 bases from V and 4 bases from J, with 14 bases in between. This CDR3 has 13 residues. The CDR3 DNA reads as TGTGCCTGGTCCCAGGGAAGGGCCTATGGCTACACCTTC. As protein: CAWSQGRAYGYTF.

The V call is TRBV10-3, the J call TRBJ2-3, with no clear D. Trimming stripped 4 bases from V and 4 bases from J, with 9 bases between. The CDR3 is 13 residues long. Per germline, CDR1 ENHRY and CDR2 SYGVKD. CDR3 in amino acids: CAISAAEADTQYF. DNA of the CDR3: TGTGCCATCAGTGCGGCCGAGGCAGATACGCAGTATTTT.

V gene TRBV6-5 combines with J gene TRBJ1-5, with unresolved D. In germline, CDR1 is MNHEY, CDR2 SVGAGI. The CDR3 extends over 16 amino acids. V was pared by 0 bases and J by 0 bases, with 9 bases between. This CDR3 is CASSYSEFHSNQPQHF. CDR3 in DNA: TGTGCCAGCAGTTACTCCGAGTTCCATAGCAATCAGCCCCAGCATTTT.

The count of this clone is one. The chain links TRBV29-1 to TRBJ1-1; D unresolved. The CDR3 loop spans 11 amino acids. Per the germline V gene, CDR1 is SQVTM and CDR2 is ANQGSEA. Trimming shortened V by 6 bases and J by 6 bases, and 11 bases separated the two germline ends. CDR3 bases: TGCAGCGTGGTACTGATCTCTGAAGCTTTCTTT. This translates into CSVVLISEAFF.

Comment on this clone: Within the sample, other DNA sequences also encode this same CDR3. This sequence joins TRBV27 and TRBJ2-7; TRBD2 might be the D (6 bases). V was pared by 3 bases and J by 0 bases, with 9 bases between. Germline values: CDR1 MNHEY, CDR2 SMNVEV (reference sequence). The length of the CDR3 is 14 residues. CDR3 region: CASSLRGDSYEQYF. CDR3 coding DNA: TGTGCCAGCAGTTTGCGGGGAGACTCCTACGAGCAGTACTTC.

Regarding this clone: Other nucleotide sequences from this sample produce the same CDR3. The rearrangement joins TRBV7-9 to TRBJ2-1; D is unclear. V lost 5 bases, J lost 3 bases, and 2 bases lay in between. The germline CDR1 and CDR2 sequences are SEHNR and FQNEAQ (reference sequence). The CDR3 totals 11 residues. The CDR3 coding sequence is TGTGCCAGCAGCCGCTACAATGAGCAGTTCTTC. This gives the protein CASSRYNEQFF.

The V and J genes are TRBV7-2 and TRBJ2-7; TRBD2 aligns across 15 bases. V shed 5 bases, J shed 2 bases, and the junction held 10 bases outside the gene matches. Germline loops: CDR1 SGHTA, CDR2 FQGNSA. The CDR3 has 18 residues. The CDR3 spells CASSARGLAGGTAYEQYF. The CDR3 DNA sequence: TGTGCCAGCAGCGCCCGAGGACTAGCGGGAGGGACCGCCTACGAGCAGTACTTC.